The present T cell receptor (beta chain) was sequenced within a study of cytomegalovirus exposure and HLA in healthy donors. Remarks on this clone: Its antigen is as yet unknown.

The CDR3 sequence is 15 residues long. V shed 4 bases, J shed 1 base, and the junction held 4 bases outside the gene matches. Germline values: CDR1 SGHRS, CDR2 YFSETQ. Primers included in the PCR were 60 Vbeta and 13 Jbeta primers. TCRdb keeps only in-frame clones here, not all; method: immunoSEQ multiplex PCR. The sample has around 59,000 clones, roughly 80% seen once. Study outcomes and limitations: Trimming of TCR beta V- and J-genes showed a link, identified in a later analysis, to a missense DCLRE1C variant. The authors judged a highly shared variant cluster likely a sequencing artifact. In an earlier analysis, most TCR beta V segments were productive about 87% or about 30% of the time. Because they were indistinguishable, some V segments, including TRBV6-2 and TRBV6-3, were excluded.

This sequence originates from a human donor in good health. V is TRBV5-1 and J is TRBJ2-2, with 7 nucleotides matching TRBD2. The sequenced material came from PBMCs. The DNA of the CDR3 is TGCGCCAGCAGCCCGGGAGGCCTGAACACCGGGGAGCTGTTTTTT. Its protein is CASSPGGLNTGELFF. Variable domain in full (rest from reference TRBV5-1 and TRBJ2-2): KAGVTQTPRYLIKTRGQQVTLSCSPISGHRSVSWYQQTPGQGLQFLFEYFSETQRNKGNFPGRFSGRQFSNSRSEMNVSTLELGDSALYLCASSPGGLNTGELFFGEGSRLTVL.